Listed below are T cell receptor beta chains from one sample, sequenced in a study of shared clonotypes between healthy human individuals. Here immunoSEQ multiplex PCR was the method, and the copy in TCRdb shows in-frame clones only, minus some. Of 550,000 to 800,000 clones listed, around two thirds were seen once; the top ten hold 1.5% to 2%. What was sequenced was memory CD4+ T cells sorted from blood. These receptors originate from a woman aged 25-40 years in good health. Both conserved end residues are part of each CDR3. A D gene is named only where the DNA matches it firmly. For some rows the clone size is stated as once, few or many, or as a class when expanded; others skip it.

v_gene	d_gene	len	j_gene	abundance	CDR3aa	CDR3nt
TRBV19	.	15	TRBJ2-6	.	CASSSHSSGANVLTF	TGTGCCAGTAGCAGTCACAGCTCTGGGGCCAACGTCCTGACTTTC
TRBV19	.	15	TRBJ2-1	.	CASSYTPSSYNEQFF	TGTGCCAGTAGCTACACCCCGAGCTCCTACAATGAGCAGTTCTTC
TRBV6-5	.	16	TRBJ2-1	once	CASSYYRAPNGGEQFF	TGTGCCAGCAGTTACTACCGGGCCCCCAATGGCGGCGAGCAGTTCTTC
TRBV7-2	.	15	TRBJ1-5	.	CASSLETLSNQPQHF	TGTGCCAGCAGCTTAGAGACACTTAGCAATCAGCCCCAGCATTTT
TRBV10-2	TRBD2	17	TRBJ2-1	.	CASSELAGGSKYNEQFF	TGCGCCAGCAGTGAGTTGGCGGGGGGCTCTAAGTACAATGAGCAGTTCTTC
TRBV5-6	.	12	TRBJ2-5	.	CASSRLQETQYF	TGTGCCAGCAGTCGACTGCAAGAGACCCAGTACTTC
TRBV5-1	TRBD2	16	TRBJ2-3	few	CASSPTAGTSGTTQYF	TGCGCCAGCAGCCCTACCGCCGGGACTAGCGGGACCACGCAGTATTTT
TRBV6-5	.	15	TRBJ2-5	once	CASSYLGDLGKTQYF	TGTGCCAGCAGTTATCTAGGGGATTTGGGAAAGACCCAGTACTTC
TRBV6-5	.	12	TRBJ2-2	.	CASSLATGELFF	TGTGCCAGCAGTTTAGCCACCGGGGAGCTGTTTTTT
TRBV11-2	.	13	TRBJ1-1	.	CASSHAEDTEAFF	TGTGCCAGCAGTCATGCAGAAGACACTGAAGCTTTCTTT
TRBV28	.	15	TRBJ1-3	few	CASSMPGTGGNTIYF	TGTGCCAGCAGTATGCCGGGAACGGGTGGAAACACCATATATTTT
TRBV6-6	.	15	TRBJ2-1	.	CASDGTRERGHEQFF	TGTGCCAGCGACGGGACCCGGGAGCGCGGCCATGAGCAGTTCTTC
TRBV19	.	14	TRBJ1-5	.	CASSGGQGNQPQHF	TGTGCCAGTAGTGGAGGACAAGGGAATCAGCCCCAGCATTTT
TRBV2	TRBD2	13	TRBJ2-1	.	CASGGLAGNEQFF	TGTGCCAGCGGGGGGCTAGCGGGAAACGAGCAGTTCTTC
TRBV27	TRBD2	15	TRBJ2-7	.	CASSPEREGTYEQYF	TGTGCCAGCAGCCCAGAGAGGGAGGGAACCTACGAGCAGTACTTC
TRBV7-2	TRBD1	13	TRBJ1-1	.	CASSSQGDTEAFF	TGTGCCAGCAGCTCACAGGGGGACACTGAAGCTTTCTTT
TRBV28	.	14	TRBJ1-2	.	CASSSSGTAYGYTF	TGTGCCAGCAGTTCCTCGGGGACCGCCTATGGCTACACCTTC
TRBV29-1	TRBD2	13	TRBJ2-5	few	CSVSKAGGETQYF	TGCAGCGTTTCCAAAGCGGGAGGAGAGACCCAGTACTTC
TRBV6-5	.	13	TRBJ1-4	.	CASRNSQTEKLFF	TGTGCCAGCCGCAACAGTCAAACGGAAAAACTGTTTTTT
TRBV2	TRBD1	15	TRBJ2-1	.	CASSPDRGRNNEQFF	TGTGCCAGCAGTCCCGACAGGGGGCGGAACAATGAGCAGTTCTTC